These 9 T cell receptor beta chains came from one sample sequenced in a study of blood T cell repertoires in COVID-19. Profiled with immunoSEQ multiplex PCR; TCRdb holds only in-frame clones, not every one. The table includes about 55,000 clones, 75% to 95% detected once. Sample: peripheral blood. These receptors came from a human donor with active COVID-19. The donor label of this sample is uncertain.

The count of this clone is one. V is TRBV6-1 and J is TRBJ2-1, with D possibly TRBD1 on 6 matching bases. This CDR3 comprises 13 residues. V dropped 3 bases and J dropped 8 bases, with 11 bases sitting between them. Germline-derived CDR1 and CDR2 are MNHNS and SASEGT. CDR3 nucleotide sequence: TGTGCCAGCAGTGAGCCTTCAGGGGATGAGCAGTTCTTC. Protein: CASSEPSGDEQFF.

J is TRBJ2-7 and V is TRBV10-3; D is unresolved. The CDR3 is made up of 16 amino acids. Trimming cost V 6 bases and J 4 bases, with 22 bases left between them. CDR1 is ENHRY, CDR2 SYGVKD, per germline. Here the CDR3 DNA reads TGTGCCATCAGACCCCAGGCAGCCCCCCTCTCTTACGAGCAGTACTTC. It translates to CAIRPQAAPLSYEQYF.

This rearrangement joins TRBV6-4 to TRBJ1-2; 7 nucleotides line up with TRBD1. The CDR3 length is 13 residues. CDR1 MRHNA and CDR2 SNTAGT come from the germline V gene. Losses at the gene ends were 4 bases for V and 4 bases for J; bases not matched to a gene: 3. As DNA, the CDR3 is TGTGCCAGCAGTGGCGACAGGGTCTATGGCTACACCTTC. Translating gives CASSGDRVYGYTF.

The rearrangement links TRBV2 to TRBJ2-2, with 8 bases lining up with TRBD1. The CDR3 loop spans 15 amino acids. V shed 11 bases, J shed 1 base, and the junction held 9 bases outside the gene matches. In germline, CDR1 is SNHLY, CDR2 FYNNEI. As DNA, the CDR3 is TGTGCCGGTGGACAGGGTAGAGGGAACACCGGGGAGCTGTTTTTT. Residues: CAGGQGRGNTGELFF.

V and J are TRBV6-4 and TRBJ1-2; D is possibly TRBD1 (5 bases). Germline values: CDR1 MRHNA, CDR2 SNTAGT. The germline V and J ends were trimmed by 2 bases and 10 bases, with 14 bases remaining between them. The length of the CDR3 is 13 residues. The CDR3 coding sequence is TGTGCCAGCAGTGACCTTTCTTCGGGACTCTACACCTTC. Amino acid sequence: CASSDLSSGLYTF.

The J gene is TRBJ2-3, the V gene TRBV5-1; 7 bases agree with TRBD1. The junction had 2 bases not matched to a gene; V was cut back by 3 bases and J by 1 base. The CDR3 covers 14 residues. In germline, CDR1 is SGHRS, CDR2 YFSETQ. CDR3 sequence reads: CASSSGQGTDTQYF. Here the CDR3 DNA reads TGCGCCAGCAGCTCTGGACAGGGCACAGATACGCAGTATTTT. Looking up the rest from reference TRBV5-1 and TRBJ2-3 gives the full variable domain: KAGVTQTPRYLIKTRGQQVTLSCSPISGHRSVSWYQQTPGQGLQFLFEYFSETQRNKGNFPGRFSGRQFSNSRSEMNVSTLELGDSALYLCASSSGQGTDTQYFGPGTRLTVL.

The chain carries TRBV2 and TRBJ2-1; no firm D call. V lost 4 bases, J lost 1 base, and 11 bases lay in between. The germline CDR1 and CDR2 sequences are SNHLY and FYNNEI. The CDR3 is 15 residues long. CDR3 DNA sequence: TGTGCCAGCAGTGGAGATCGAGCTTCCTACAATGAGCAGTTCTTC. This sequence encodes CASSGDRASYNEQFF.

This clone has a single count. The gene calls are TRBV9 and TRBJ2-5; perhaps TRBD2 as D (5 bases). The V end lost 4 bases, the J end lost 5 bases, and 21 bases lay between the germline ends. CDR1 SGDLS and CDR2 YYNGEE come from the germline V gene. This CDR3 is 16 amino acids long. DNA for the CDR3: TGTGCCAGCAGCCCAATGAGCCGTCTAGCCTCCGAGACCCAGTACTTC. Its translation: CASSPMSRLASETQYF.

This sequence joins TRBV12-3 or TRBV12-4 and TRBJ1-6, with a tentative D call TRBD1 (6 bases). This CDR3 comprises 13 residues. Trimming removed 7 bases at V and 8 bases at J, with 12 bases between. The CDR3 region has the DNA TGTGCCAGCACCCAACAGGGACATTCACCCCTCCACTTT. The encoded protein is CASTQQGHSPLHF.